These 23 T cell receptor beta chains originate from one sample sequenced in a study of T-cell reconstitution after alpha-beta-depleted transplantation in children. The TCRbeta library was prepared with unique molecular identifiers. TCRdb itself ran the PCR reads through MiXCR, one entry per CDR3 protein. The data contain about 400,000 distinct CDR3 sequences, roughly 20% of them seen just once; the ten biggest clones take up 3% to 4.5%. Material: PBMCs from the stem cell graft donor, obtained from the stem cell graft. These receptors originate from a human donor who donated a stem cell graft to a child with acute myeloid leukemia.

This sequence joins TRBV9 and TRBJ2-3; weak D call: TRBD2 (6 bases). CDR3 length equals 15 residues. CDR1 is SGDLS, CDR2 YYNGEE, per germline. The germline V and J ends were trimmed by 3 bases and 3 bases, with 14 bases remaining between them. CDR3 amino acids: CASSAGTSSTDTQYF. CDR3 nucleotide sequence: TGTGCCAGCAGCGCCGGGACTTCCTCAACAGATACGCAGTATTTT.

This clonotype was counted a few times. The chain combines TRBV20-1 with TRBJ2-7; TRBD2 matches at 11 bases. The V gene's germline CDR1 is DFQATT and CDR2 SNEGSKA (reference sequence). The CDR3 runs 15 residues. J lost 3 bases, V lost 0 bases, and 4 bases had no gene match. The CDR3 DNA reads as TGCAGTGCTAGAGATTTCACTAGCGGGAGCTACGAGCAGTACTTC. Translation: CSARDFTSGSYEQYF.

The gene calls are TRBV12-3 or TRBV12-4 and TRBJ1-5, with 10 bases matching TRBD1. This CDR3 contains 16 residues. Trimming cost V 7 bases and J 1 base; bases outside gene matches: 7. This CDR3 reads CASILGTGASNQPQHF. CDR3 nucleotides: TGTGCCAGCATCCTAGGGACAGGGGCCAGCAATCAGCCCCAGCATTTT.

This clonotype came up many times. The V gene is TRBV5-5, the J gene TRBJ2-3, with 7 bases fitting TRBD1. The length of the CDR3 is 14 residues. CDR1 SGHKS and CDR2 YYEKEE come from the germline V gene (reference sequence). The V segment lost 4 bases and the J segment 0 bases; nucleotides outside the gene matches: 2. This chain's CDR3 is CASSRDRSTDTQYF. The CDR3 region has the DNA TGTGCCAGCAGCCGGGACAGAAGCACAGATACGCAGTATTTT.

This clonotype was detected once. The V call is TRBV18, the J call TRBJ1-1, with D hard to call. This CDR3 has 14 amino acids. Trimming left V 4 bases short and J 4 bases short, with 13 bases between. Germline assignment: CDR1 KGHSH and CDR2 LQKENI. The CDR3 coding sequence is TGTGCCAGCTCACGGACGGCTTCCGGCACTGAAGCTTTCTTT. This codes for CASSRTASGTEAFF.

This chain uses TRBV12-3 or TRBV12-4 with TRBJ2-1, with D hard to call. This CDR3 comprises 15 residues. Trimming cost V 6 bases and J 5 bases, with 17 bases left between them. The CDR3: CASSPGRPKNNEQFF. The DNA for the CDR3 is TGTGCCAGCAGCCCCGGACGGCCAAAGAACAATGAGCAGTTCTTC.

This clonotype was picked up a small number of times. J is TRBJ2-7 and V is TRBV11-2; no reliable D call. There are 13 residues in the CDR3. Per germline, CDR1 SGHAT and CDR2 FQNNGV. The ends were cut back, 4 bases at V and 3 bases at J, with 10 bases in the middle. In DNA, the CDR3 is TGTGCCAGCAGCTCAACGAAGGGCTACGAGCAGTACTTC. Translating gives CASSSTKGYEQYF. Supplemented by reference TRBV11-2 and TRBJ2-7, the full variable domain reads EAGVAQSPRYKIIEKRQSVAFWCNPISGHATLYWYQQILGQGPKLLIQFQNNGVVDDSQLPKDRFSAERLKGVDSTLKIQPAKLEDSAVYLCASSSTKGYEQYFGPGTRLTVT.

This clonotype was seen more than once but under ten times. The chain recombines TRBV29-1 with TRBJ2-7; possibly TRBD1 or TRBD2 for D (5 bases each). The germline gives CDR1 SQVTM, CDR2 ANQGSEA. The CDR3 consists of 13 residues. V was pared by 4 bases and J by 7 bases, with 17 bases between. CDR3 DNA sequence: TGCAGCGTTGTTGGGGCCCGGGACGCAGAGCAGTACTTC. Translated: CSVVGARDAEQYF.

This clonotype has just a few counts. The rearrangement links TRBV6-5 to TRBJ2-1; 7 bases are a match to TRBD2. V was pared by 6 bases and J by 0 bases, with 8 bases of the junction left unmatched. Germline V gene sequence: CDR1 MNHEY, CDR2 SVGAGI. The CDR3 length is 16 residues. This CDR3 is CASSRGGGSSYNEQFF. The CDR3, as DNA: TGTGCCAGCAGCCGCGGAGGCGGGAGCTCCTACAATGAGCAGTTCTTC.

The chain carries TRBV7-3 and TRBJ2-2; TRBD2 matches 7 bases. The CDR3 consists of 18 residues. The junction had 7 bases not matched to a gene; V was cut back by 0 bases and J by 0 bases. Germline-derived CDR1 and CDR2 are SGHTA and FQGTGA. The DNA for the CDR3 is TGTGCCAGCAGCTTAACCCCCGGGCTAGCGGCGAACACCGGGGAGCTGTTTTTT. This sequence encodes CASSLTPGLAANTGELFF.

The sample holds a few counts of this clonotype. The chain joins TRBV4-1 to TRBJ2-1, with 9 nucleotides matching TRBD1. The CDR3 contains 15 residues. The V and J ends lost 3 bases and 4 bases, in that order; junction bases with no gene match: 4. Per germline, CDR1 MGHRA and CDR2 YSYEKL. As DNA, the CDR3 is TGCGCCAGCAGCCACGAGGGACAGGGTTACAATGAGCAGTTCTTC. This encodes CASSHEGQGYNEQFF.

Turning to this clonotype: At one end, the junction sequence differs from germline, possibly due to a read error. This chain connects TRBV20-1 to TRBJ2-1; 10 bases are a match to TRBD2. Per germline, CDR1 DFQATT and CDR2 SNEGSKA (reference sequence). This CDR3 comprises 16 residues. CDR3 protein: CCASRASGSPRNEQFF. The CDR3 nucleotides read TGCTGTGCTAGTCGGGCTAGCGGGAGTCCACGCAATGAGCAGTTCTTC.

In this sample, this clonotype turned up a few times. CDR3 sequence: CASSLMGASNTEAFF. The CDR3 DNA reads TGTGCCAGCAGCTTAATGGGGGCCTCGAACACTGAAGCTTTCTTT. V and J are TRBV7-3 and TRBJ1-1; D possibly corresponds to TRBD1 (6 bases). Trimming left V 1 base short and J 1 base short, with 10 bases between. The germline V gene encodes CDR1 SGHTA and CDR2 FQGTGA. The CDR3 sequence is 15 residues long.

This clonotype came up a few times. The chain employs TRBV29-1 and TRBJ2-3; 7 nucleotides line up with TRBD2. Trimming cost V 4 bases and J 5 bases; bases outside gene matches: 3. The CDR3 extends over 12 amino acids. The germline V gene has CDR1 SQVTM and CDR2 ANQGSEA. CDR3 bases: TGCAGCGTTGTCCCGGGAGGAGATACGCAGTATTTT. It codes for CSVVPGGDTQYF.

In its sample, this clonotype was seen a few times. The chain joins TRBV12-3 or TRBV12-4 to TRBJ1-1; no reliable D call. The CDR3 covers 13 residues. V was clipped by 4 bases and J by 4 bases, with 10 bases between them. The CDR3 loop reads CASSSTSATEAFF. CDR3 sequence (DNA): TGTGCCAGCAGTTCCACTAGTGCCACTGAAGCTTTCTTT.

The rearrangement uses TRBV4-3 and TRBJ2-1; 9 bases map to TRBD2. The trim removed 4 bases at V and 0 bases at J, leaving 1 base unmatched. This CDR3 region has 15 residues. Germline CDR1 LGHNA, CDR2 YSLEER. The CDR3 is CASSPSGDSYNEQFF. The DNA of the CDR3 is TGCGCCAGCAGCCCTAGCGGGGACTCCTACAATGAGCAGTTCTTC.

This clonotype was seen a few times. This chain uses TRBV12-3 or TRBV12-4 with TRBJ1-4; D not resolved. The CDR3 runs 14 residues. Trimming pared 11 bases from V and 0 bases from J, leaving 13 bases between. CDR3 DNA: TGTGCCTCCTCCCCGTTGGCAACTAATGAAAAACTGTTTTTT. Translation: CASSPLATNEKLFF.

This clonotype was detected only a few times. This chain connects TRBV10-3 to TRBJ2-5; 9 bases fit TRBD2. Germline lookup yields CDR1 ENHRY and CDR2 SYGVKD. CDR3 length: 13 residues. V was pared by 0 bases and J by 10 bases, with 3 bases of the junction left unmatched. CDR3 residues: CAISESGGRDQYF. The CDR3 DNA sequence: TGTGCCATCAGTGAGTCCGGCGGGAGGGACCAGTACTTC.

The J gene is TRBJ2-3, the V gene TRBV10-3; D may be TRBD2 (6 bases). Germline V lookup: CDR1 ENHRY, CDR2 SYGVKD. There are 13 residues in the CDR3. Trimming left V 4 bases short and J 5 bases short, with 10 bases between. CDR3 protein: CAISASSEDTQYF. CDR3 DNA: TGTGCCATCAGTGCCTCTAGCGAAGATACGCAGTATTTT.

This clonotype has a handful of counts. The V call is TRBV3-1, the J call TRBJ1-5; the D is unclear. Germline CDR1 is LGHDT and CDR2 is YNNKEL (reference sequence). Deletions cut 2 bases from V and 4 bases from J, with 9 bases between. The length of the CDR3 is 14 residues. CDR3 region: CASSQMVGNQPQHF. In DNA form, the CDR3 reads TGTGCCAGCAGCCAAATGGTGGGGAATCAGCCCCAGCATTTT.

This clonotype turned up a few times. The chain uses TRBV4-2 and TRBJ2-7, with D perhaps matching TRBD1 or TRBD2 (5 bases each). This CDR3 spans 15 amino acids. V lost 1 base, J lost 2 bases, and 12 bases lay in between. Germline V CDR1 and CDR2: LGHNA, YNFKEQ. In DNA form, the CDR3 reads TGTGCCAGCAGCCAAGTAGGGGACCCCACCTACGAGCAGTACTTC. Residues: CASSQVGDPTYEQYF.

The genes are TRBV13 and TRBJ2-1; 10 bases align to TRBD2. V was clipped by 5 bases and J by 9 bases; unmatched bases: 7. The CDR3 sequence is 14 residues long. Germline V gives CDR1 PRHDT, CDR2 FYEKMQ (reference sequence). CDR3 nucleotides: TGTGCCAGCAGCGACCTAGCGGGAGAGGGTGAGCAGTTCTTC. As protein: CASSDLAGEGEQFF.

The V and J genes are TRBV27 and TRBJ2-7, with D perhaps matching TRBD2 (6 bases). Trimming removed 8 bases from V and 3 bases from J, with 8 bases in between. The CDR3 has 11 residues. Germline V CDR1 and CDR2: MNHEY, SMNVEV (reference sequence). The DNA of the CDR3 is TGTGCCAGCGGGGACTTCTACGAGCAGTACTTC. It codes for CASGDFYEQYF.